These T cell receptor beta chains were read from a single sample in a study of T cell responses to AZD1222 COVID-19 vaccine. The method was immunoSEQ multiplex PCR; TCRdb's version includes in-frame clones alone and lacks a portion of them. The data hold about 120,000 clones, with approximately 90% observed a single time. This sample comprised peripheral blood, obtained on day 0 of AZD1222 vaccination. All receptors derive from an adult in good health. Both conserved end residues are part of each CDR3. The order of the fields is J gene, clone size, V gene, D gene, CDR3 DNA, CDR3 protein. A D gene is named only where the DNA matches it firmly. Only some rows state a clone size, as once, few, many or a class for expanded clones.

j_gene: TRBJ1-5; abundance: -; v_gene: TRBV6-5; d_gene: -; CDR3nt: TGTGCCAGCTCAGCGGCCGGGTCTCGGAAGCCCCAGCATTTT; CDR3aa: CASSAAGSRKPQHF
j_gene: TRBJ2-5; abundance: -; v_gene: TRBV19; d_gene: -; CDR3nt: TGTGCCAGTAGCAATCCCCCCGCAGGGGAGACCCAGTACTTC; CDR3aa: CASSNPPAGETQYF
j_gene: TRBJ1-6; abundance: once; v_gene: TRBV7-2; d_gene: TRBD1; CDR3nt: TGTGCCAGCAGCTCAGTCGGGACAGGGGGCGCGAGGTCACCCCTCCACTTT; CDR3aa: CASSSVGTGGARSPLHF
j_gene: TRBJ1-2; abundance: -; v_gene: TRBV6-5; d_gene: -; CDR3nt: TGTGCCAGCAGCCCCGGACAAGTTGGAGGCTATGGCTACACCTTC; CDR3aa: CASSPGQVGGYGYTF
j_gene: TRBJ1-2; abundance: once; v_gene: TRBV5-6; d_gene: -; CDR3nt: TGTGCCAGCAGGGCTACGGGAGCCTATGGCTACACCTTC; CDR3aa: CASRATGAYGYTF
j_gene: TRBJ2-7; abundance: -; v_gene: TRBV7-9; d_gene: TRBD1; CDR3nt: TGTGCCAGCAGCGCGGACAGGGGGAACTACGAGCAGTACTTC; CDR3aa: CASSADRGNYEQYF
j_gene: TRBJ1-2; abundance: -; v_gene: TRBV19; d_gene: TRBD1; CDR3nt: TGTGCCAGTAGTAGGGACAGGAGGATTAACTATGGCTACACCTTC; CDR3aa: CASSRDRRINYGYTF
j_gene: TRBJ1-1; abundance: -; v_gene: TRBV7-3; d_gene: -; CDR3nt: TGTGCCAGCAGCCCTTCGGGTGACACTGAAGCTTTCTTT; CDR3aa: CASSPSGDTEAFF
j_gene: TRBJ2-7; abundance: -; v_gene: TRBV6-5; d_gene: -; CDR3nt: TGTGCCAGCAGGCCCCCCGGGTCGAGCTCCTACGAGCAGTACTTC; CDR3aa: CASRPPGSSSYEQYF
j_gene: TRBJ2-1; abundance: -; v_gene: TRBV30; d_gene: -; CDR3nt: TGTGCCTGGAGTGGGGGGGGCCCGGGGAATGAGCAGTTCTTC; CDR3aa: CAWSGGGPGNEQFF
j_gene: TRBJ1-2; abundance: -; v_gene: TRBV3-1/TRBV3-2; d_gene: TRBD1; CDR3nt: TGTGCCAGCAGCCACGACAGGGTGTGGGATGGCTACACCTTC; CDR3aa: CASSHDRVWDGYTF
j_gene: TRBJ1-5; abundance: -; v_gene: TRBV4-1; d_gene: -; CDR3nt: TGCGCCAGCAGCCAAGATGGGTACCGAGGCAATCAGCCCCAGCATTTT; CDR3aa: CASSQDGYRGNQPQHF
j_gene: TRBJ2-3; abundance: -; v_gene: TRBV9; d_gene: -; CDR3nt: TGTGCCAGCAGGGGGGCGGCAGATACGCAGTATTTT; CDR3aa: CASRGAADTQYF
j_gene: TRBJ1-6; abundance: -; v_gene: TRBV5-5; d_gene: -; CDR3nt: TGTGCCAGCAGCTCAACGTCGGCCGGGTCACCCCTCCACTTT; CDR3aa: CASSSTSAGSPLHF
j_gene: TRBJ1-5; abundance: -; v_gene: TRBV27; d_gene: -; CDR3nt: TGTGCCAGCAGTTTACATCCTTCCAGCAATCAGCCCCAGCATTTT; CDR3aa: CASSLHPSSNQPQHF
j_gene: TRBJ2-6; abundance: -; v_gene: TRBV11-3; d_gene: -; CDR3nt: TGTGCCAGCAGCAGTAGGGCTGGGGCCAACGTCCTGACTTTC; CDR3aa: CASSSRAGANVLTF
j_gene: TRBJ2-6; abundance: -; v_gene: TRBV30; d_gene: -; CDR3nt: TGTGCCGGGGACGGAGGGCCCTTCTCTGGGGCCAACGTCCTGACTTTC; CDR3aa: CAGDGGPFSGANVLTF
j_gene: TRBJ1-5; abundance: -; v_gene: TRBV11-2; d_gene: -; CDR3nt: TGTGCCAGCAGCTTGGCCAATGGGCCCCAGCATTTT; CDR3aa: CASSLANGPQHF
j_gene: TRBJ2-3; abundance: -; v_gene: TRBV24-1; d_gene: TRBD2; CDR3nt: TGTGCCACCAGTGCCGCTAGCGGCTCAACAGATACGCAGTATTTT; CDR3aa: CATSAASGSTDTQYF
j_gene: TRBJ1-3; abundance: once; v_gene: TRBV10-3; d_gene: -; CDR3nt: TGTGCCATCAGTGTCCAGCCCAGGCCTGGAAACACCATATATTTT; CDR3aa: CAISVQPRPGNTIYF
j_gene: TRBJ1-3; abundance: -; v_gene: TRBV12-3/TRBV12-4; d_gene: TRBD1; CDR3nt: TGTGCCAGCAGCCAGGGGGGCCGAAACACCATATATTTT; CDR3aa: CASSQGGRNTIYF
j_gene: TRBJ1-5; abundance: -; v_gene: TRBV30; d_gene: -; CDR3nt: TGTGCCTGGAATATCGGGGGCGGGCAGCCCCAGCATTTT; CDR3aa: CAWNIGGGQPQHF
j_gene: TRBJ2-1; abundance: -; v_gene: TRBV5-1; d_gene: TRBD1; CDR3nt: TGCGCCAGCAGCCCCTTACAGGGGGCAAATGAGCAGTTCTTC; CDR3aa: CASSPLQGANEQFF
j_gene: TRBJ1-2; abundance: -; v_gene: TRBV7-9; d_gene: TRBD1; CDR3nt: TGTGCCAGCAGGCCAAGACAGGGGAGCTATGGCTACACCTTC; CDR3aa: CASRPRQGSYGYTF
j_gene: TRBJ2-1; abundance: -; v_gene: TRBV2; d_gene: TRBD2; CDR3nt: TGTGCCAGCTCCCCCGCTAGCGGGAGTTTTGAGCAGTTCTTC; CDR3aa: CASSPASGSFEQFF
j_gene: TRBJ1-5; abundance: -; v_gene: TRBV6-1; d_gene: TRBD1; CDR3nt: TGTGCCAGCAGTGCCGGACAGGGTCGGGGTAGCAATCAGCCCCAGCATTTT; CDR3aa: CASSAGQGRGSNQPQHF
j_gene: TRBJ1-5; abundance: -; v_gene: TRBV10-3; d_gene: -; CDR3nt: TGTGCCATCAGTGAGTCAGGCGGTGGCGGAGGAAGAGGTCAGCCCCAGCATTTT; CDR3aa: CAISESGGGGGRGQPQHF
j_gene: TRBJ2-2; abundance: -; v_gene: TRBV7-3; d_gene: TRBD1; CDR3nt: TGTGCCAGCAGCCCCCGGACAGGCCTTAACACCGGGGAGCTGTTTTTT; CDR3aa: CASSPRTGLNTGELFF
j_gene: TRBJ1-4; abundance: -; v_gene: TRBV19; d_gene: -; CDR3nt: TGTGCCAGTAGTCGGCGGGAACCGGGGGAAAAACTGTTTTTT; CDR3aa: CASSRREPGEKLFF
j_gene: TRBJ1-1; abundance: -; v_gene: TRBV5-6; d_gene: -; CDR3nt: TGTGCCAGCAGCTGGGGGGGCCCCCGGGACACTGAAGCTTTCTTT; CDR3aa: CASSWGGPRDTEAFF
j_gene: TRBJ2-2; abundance: few; v_gene: TRBV6-5; d_gene: -; CDR3nt: TGTGCCAGCAGTCAACGGACCGGGGAGCTGTTTTTT; CDR3aa: CASSQRTGELFF
j_gene: TRBJ1-1; abundance: once; v_gene: TRBV7-9; d_gene: TRBD1; CDR3nt: TGTGCCAGCAGCTACTTGGGACAGGATGGCACTGAAGCTTTCTTT; CDR3aa: CASSYLGQDGTEAFF
j_gene: TRBJ1-6; abundance: -; v_gene: TRBV27; d_gene: -; CDR3nt: TGTGCCAGCAGGTGGACACCTTATAATTCACCCCTCCACTTT; CDR3aa: CASRWTPYNSPLHF
j_gene: TRBJ1-6; abundance: few; v_gene: TRBV4-1; d_gene: TRBD1; CDR3nt: TGCGCCAGCAGCCCCCCTGGCCACAGGGGCGCGAAATCGTCTTCCTATAATTCACCCCTCCACTTT; CDR3aa: CASSPPGHRGAKSSSYNSPLHF
j_gene: TRBJ2-2; abundance: -; v_gene: TRBV5-1; d_gene: TRBD2; CDR3nt: TGCGCCAGCAGCTTTGAGCGGGGTCCTGACACCGGGGAGCTGTTTTTT; CDR3aa: CASSFERGPDTGELFF
j_gene: TRBJ1-2; abundance: -; v_gene: TRBV6-5; d_gene: -; CDR3nt: TGTGCCAGCAGTTACTCGTCGGGCAGCCCTAACTATGGCTACACCTTC; CDR3aa: CASSYSSGSPNYGYTF
j_gene: TRBJ1-5; abundance: -; v_gene: TRBV5-6; d_gene: TRBD1; CDR3nt: TGTGCCAGCAGCTTGGTTGGACAGGGGAACAATCAGCCCCAGCATTTT; CDR3aa: CASSLVGQGNNQPQHF
j_gene: TRBJ2-2; abundance: -; v_gene: TRBV7-9; d_gene: -; CDR3nt: TGTGCCAGCAGCTCCCCGTCGGGGTCGAACACCGGGGAGCTGTTTTTT; CDR3aa: CASSSPSGSNTGELFF
j_gene: TRBJ2-5; abundance: -; v_gene: TRBV7-7; d_gene: -; CDR3nt: TGTGCTAGCAGCTTAGGACTTGAGGGGGAGACCCAGTACTTC; CDR3aa: CASSLGLEGETQYF
j_gene: TRBJ2-2; abundance: -; v_gene: TRBV15; d_gene: TRBD2; CDR3nt: TGTGCCACCAGCAGAGGACTAGCGGGAGAGGGCGGGGAGCTGTTTTTT; CDR3aa: CATSRGLAGEGGELFF
j_gene: TRBJ2-5; abundance: -; v_gene: TRBV7-8; d_gene: TRBD2; CDR3nt: TGTGCCAGCAGCTTAGTCCTAGCGGGGGGGCGTGGGACCCAGTACTTC; CDR3aa: CASSLVLAGGRGTQYF
j_gene: TRBJ2-7; abundance: -; v_gene: TRBV10-2; d_gene: -; CDR3nt: TGCGCCAGCCGGGTGGATCTATCCTACGAGCAGTACTTC; CDR3aa: CASRVDLSYEQYF
j_gene: TRBJ1-4; abundance: -; v_gene: TRBV27; d_gene: TRBD1; CDR3nt: TGTGCCAGCAGGAAAAGTAGACAGGGGTATGAAAAACTGTTTTTT; CDR3aa: CASRKSRQGYEKLFF
j_gene: TRBJ1-1; abundance: -; v_gene: TRBV5-1; d_gene: -; CDR3nt: TGCGCCAGCAGCCCCCGGGGGCCGATGGACCTTCGGACTGAAGCTTTCTTT; CDR3aa: CASSPRGPMDLRTEAFF
j_gene: TRBJ2-5; abundance: -; v_gene: TRBV24-1; d_gene: TRBD1; CDR3nt: TGTGCCACCAGTGTGGGACAGATCCAAGAGACCCAGTACTTC; CDR3aa: CATSVGQIQETQYF
j_gene: TRBJ2-5; abundance: -; v_gene: TRBV5-4; d_gene: -; CDR3nt: TGTGCCAGCAGCTTGTCAGATAGTGTGGAGACCCAGTACTTC; CDR3aa: CASSLSDSVETQYF
j_gene: TRBJ2-1; abundance: -; v_gene: TRBV27; d_gene: TRBD2; CDR3nt: TGTGCCAGCAGAGGTAAAGGACTAGCGGAACTCAGAGTGGGATACAATGAGCAGTTCTTC; CDR3aa: CASRGKGLAELRVGYNEQFF
j_gene: TRBJ2-3; abundance: -; v_gene: TRBV6-6; d_gene: -; CDR3nt: TGTGCCAGCAGGTTCCGGGACCCAAGCCTAGATACGCAGTATTTT; CDR3aa: CASRFRDPSLDTQYF
j_gene: TRBJ1-5; abundance: -; v_gene: TRBV6-5; d_gene: TRBD1; CDR3nt: TGTGCCAGCAGTCCGGGACAGGGACAGCCCCAGCATTTT; CDR3aa: CASSPGQGQPQHF
j_gene: TRBJ2-5; abundance: -; v_gene: TRBV19; d_gene: -; CDR3nt: TGTGCCAGTAAAGGCCACAGTCAAGAGACCCAGTACTTC; CDR3aa: CASKGHSQETQYF
j_gene: TRBJ2-6; abundance: -; v_gene: TRBV28; d_gene: -; CDR3nt: TGTGCCAGCAGCGCTGGCGGGGCCAACGTCCTGACTTTC; CDR3aa: CASSAGGANVLTF